The present entry profiles one T cell receptor (beta chain) with its context. Its target is not known. TCRdb called the reads again in MiXCR, with one record for every CDR3 protein. Here the sample spans over 85,000 distinct CDR3 sequences, 16% being singletons. The data derive from a study of T cell repertoires in cytomegalovirus infection. Across the whole study: Public TCR beta signatures marked donors with CMV infection and the matching HLA.

Study observations and caveats: Clonotypes of TCR beta that were HLA-C-restricted and CMV-specific dominated the ex vivo response. The cumulative frequency of public TCR beta families distinguished individuals who carried CMV together with the relevant HLA.

Trimming left V 4 bases short and J 0 bases short, with 13 bases between. The CDR3 is made up of 15 amino acids. V is TRBV6-7 and J is TRBJ2-7, with D possibly being TRBD1 or TRBD2 (5 bases each). TRBV6-7 is labeled an ORF, and its function is uncertain. Sequencing was done on a sample of PBMCs. This clonotype originated in a human donor in good health (CMV status not recorded). Some clones in this sample may be carry-over from other donors' samples. CDR3 residues: CASSSRDGRSYEQYF. CDR3 in DNA: TGTGCCAGCAGTTCGAGGGACGGCCGCTCCTACGAGCAGTACTTC.